This TCR beta chain was profiled in a study of PD-1 blockade in classical Hodgkin lymphoma. Study observations and caveats: CD4+ but not CD8+ TCR diversity rose significantly by C4D1. Excluded were patients who started nivolumab under 1 year after ASCT, a group that had lower diversity.

This CDR3 spans 15 amino acids. V was shortened by 0 bases and J by 3 bases, with 10 bases between the two germline ends. CDR1 and CDR2 (germline): SGHRS, YFSETQ. TCRdb's table, derived via immunoSEQ multiplex PCR, lists solely in-frame clones and lacks some. The sample includes roughly 35,000 clones, 85% to 90% of them seen just once. Of note for this clone: Antigen: not known.

With no exception, relapse followed autologous stem cell transplantation in all patients, and brentuximab vedotin exposure varied. J is TRBJ2-1 and V is TRBV5-1; weak D call: TRBD2 (6 bases). The sequence was collected from a human donor with classical Hodgkin lymphoma. The sample in question was peripheral blood mononuclear cells (PBMCs), obtained before the second cycle of nivolumab. The CDR3 coding sequence is TGCGCCAGCAGCTTGGGACTAGGAATCTACAATGAGCAGTTCTTC. Amino acids: CASSLGLGIYNEQFF.